This T cell receptor (beta chain) was observed in a study of human T cells and chemical hapten exposure. This clonotype was recorded a few times. Its antigen is undetermined. Noted time point: patch test 1, 2 weeks after DPC sensitization. The treatment here: therapeutic diphenylcyclopropenone sensitization with weekly scalp DPC. The CDR3 totals 16 residues. Germline CDR1 reads SGHAT; CDR2 reads FQDESV (reference sequence). The V and J ends lost 4 bases and 4 bases respectively, with 18 bases between them. Study-wide results and limits: DPC sensitization produced no change in TCRs with frequency above 1 in 1000.

TCRdb passed the RACE reads through MiXCR, listing each CDR3 protein once. The sample consists of 300,000 to 350,000 distinct CDR3 sequences, about 7% of them appearing once. The receptor comes from a woman in her late teens or twenties with alopecia areata. Some clones in this sample may be carry-over from other donors' samples. This rearrangement joins TRBV11-1 to TRBJ2-3; no clear D. The sample consisted of whole blood, taken in connection with sensitization to the hapten diphenylcyclopropenone (DPC). The CDR3 coding sequence is TGTGCCAGCAGCTCCGGCGGAATAATGAACGCAGATACGCAGTATTTT. It yields the protein CASSSGGIMNADTQYF. Using reference TRBV11-1 and TRBJ2-3 for the parts outside the CDR3, the full variable domain is EAEVAQSPRYKITEKSQAVAFWCDPISGHATLYWYRQILGQGPELLVQFQDESVVDDSQLPKDRFSAERLKGVDSTLKIQPAELGDSAMYLCASSSGGIMNADTQYFGPGTRLTVL.